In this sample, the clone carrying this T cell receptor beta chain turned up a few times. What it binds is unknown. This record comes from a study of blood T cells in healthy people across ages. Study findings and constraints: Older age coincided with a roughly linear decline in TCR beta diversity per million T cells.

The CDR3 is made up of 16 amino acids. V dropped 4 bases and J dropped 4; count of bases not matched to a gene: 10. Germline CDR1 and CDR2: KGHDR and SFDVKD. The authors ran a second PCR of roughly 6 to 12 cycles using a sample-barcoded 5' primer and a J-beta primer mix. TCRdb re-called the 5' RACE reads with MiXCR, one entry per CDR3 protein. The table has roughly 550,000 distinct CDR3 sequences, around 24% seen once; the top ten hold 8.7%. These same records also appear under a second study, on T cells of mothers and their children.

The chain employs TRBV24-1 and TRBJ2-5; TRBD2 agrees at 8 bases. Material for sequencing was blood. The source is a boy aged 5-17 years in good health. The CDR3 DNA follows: TGTGCCACCAGTGACCGTAAGGGCGGGGGGTCAGAGACCCAGTACTTC. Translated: CATSDRKGGGSETQYF.